This T cell receptor (beta chain) is drawn from a study of blood T cells in healthy people across ages. Broader study findings: A greater number of naive CD4+ cells and higher diversity distinguished long-lived donors from aged donors. Shifts in expanded clonotypes may have been confounded by donor CMV status, which was unknown.

As concerns this clonotype: Its antigen is undetermined.

It was with a sample-barcoded 5' primer and a J-beta primer mix that a second PCR of about 6 to 12 cycles was run. Each TCR beta cDNA got a 12-nucleotide random molecular identifier. TCRdb itself ran the 5' RACE reads through MiXCR, one entry per CDR3 protein. The repertoire holds 1.5 million to 2 million distinct CDR3 sequences, with about 35% as singletons. PBMCs numbering at least 7 million were isolated per sample. The sequence was obtained from a woman in her 30s in good health. What was sequenced was blood.

The CDR3 reads CASSHREVEAFF. The CDR3 DNA reads TGTGCCAGCAGTCACAGGGAAGTTGAAGCTTTCTTT. The J gene is TRBJ1-1, the V gene TRBV6-1, with D possibly TRBD1 on 6 matching bases. Germline V lookup: CDR1 MNHNS, CDR2 SASEGT. Trimming pared 5 bases from V and 7 bases from J, leaving 11 bases between. There are 12 residues in the CDR3.